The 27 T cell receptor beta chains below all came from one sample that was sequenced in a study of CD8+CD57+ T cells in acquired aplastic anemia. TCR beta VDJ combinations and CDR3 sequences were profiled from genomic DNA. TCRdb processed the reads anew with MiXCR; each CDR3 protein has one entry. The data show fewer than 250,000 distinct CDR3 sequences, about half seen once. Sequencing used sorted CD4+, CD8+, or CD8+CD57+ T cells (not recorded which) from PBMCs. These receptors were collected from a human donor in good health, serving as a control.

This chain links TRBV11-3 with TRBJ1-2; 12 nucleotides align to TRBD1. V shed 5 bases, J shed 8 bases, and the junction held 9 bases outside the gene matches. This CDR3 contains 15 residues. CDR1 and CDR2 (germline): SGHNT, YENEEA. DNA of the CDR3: TGTGCCAGCAGCCGAGACCCGGGACAGGGGGCGGGCTACACCTTC. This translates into CASSRDPGQGAGYTF.

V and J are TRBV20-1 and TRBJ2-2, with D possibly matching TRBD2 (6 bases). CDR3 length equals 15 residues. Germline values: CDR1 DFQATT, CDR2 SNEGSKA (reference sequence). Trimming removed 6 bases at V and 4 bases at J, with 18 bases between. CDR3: CSAWAGRPGTGELFF. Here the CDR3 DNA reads TGCAGTGCCTGGGCGGGGAGGCCTGGCACCGGGGAGCTGTTTTTT.

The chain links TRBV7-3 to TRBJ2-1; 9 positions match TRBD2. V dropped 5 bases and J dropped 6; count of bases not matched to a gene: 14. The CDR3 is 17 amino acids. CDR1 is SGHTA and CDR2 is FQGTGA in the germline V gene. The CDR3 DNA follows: TGTGCCAGCAGCCCCGAGCGGCATAGCGGGGGTGGCAATGAGCAGTTCTTC. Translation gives CASSPERHSGGGNEQFF.

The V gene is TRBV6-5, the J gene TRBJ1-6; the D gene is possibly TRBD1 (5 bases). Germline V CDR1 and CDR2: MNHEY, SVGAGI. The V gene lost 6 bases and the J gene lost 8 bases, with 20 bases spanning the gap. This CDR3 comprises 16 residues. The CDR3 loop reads CASSRSSSLGDSPLHF. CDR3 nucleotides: TGTGCCAGCAGCCGTAGCAGCAGTCTGGGGGATTCACCCCTCCACTTT.

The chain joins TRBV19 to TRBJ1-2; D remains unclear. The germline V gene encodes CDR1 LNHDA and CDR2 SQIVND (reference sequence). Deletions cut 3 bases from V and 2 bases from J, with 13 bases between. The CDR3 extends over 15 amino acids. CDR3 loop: CASSMGYGENYGYTF. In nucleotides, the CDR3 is TGTGCCAGTAGTATGGGCTATGGGGAAAACTATGGCTACACCTTC.

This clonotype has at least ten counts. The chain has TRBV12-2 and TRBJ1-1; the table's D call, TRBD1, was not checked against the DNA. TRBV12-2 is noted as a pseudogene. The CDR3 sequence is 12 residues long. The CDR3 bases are TGTGCAAGTCGAAGACAGGGCACTGAAGCTTTCTTT. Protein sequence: CASRRQGTEAFF.

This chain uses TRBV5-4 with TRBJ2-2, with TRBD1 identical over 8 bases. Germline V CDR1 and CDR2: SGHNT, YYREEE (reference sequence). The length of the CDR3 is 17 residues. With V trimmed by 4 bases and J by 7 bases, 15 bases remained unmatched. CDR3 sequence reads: CASSQGRGRGRYGELFF. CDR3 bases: TGTGCCAGCAGCCAAGGCAGGGGCAGGGGGCGTTACGGGGAGCTGTTTTTT. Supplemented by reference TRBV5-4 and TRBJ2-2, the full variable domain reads ETGVTQSPTHLIKTRGQQVTLRCSSQSGHNTVSWYQQALGQGPQFIFQYYREEENGRGNFPPRFSGLQFPNYSSELNVNALELDDSALYLCASSQGRGRGRYGELFFGEGSRLTVL.

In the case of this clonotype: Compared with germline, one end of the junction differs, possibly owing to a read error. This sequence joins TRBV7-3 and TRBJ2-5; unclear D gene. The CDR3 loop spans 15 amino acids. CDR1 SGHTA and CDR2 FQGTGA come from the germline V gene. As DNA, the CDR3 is TGTGCCAGCAGCGTTGGAGACACTACTAAAGAGGCCCAGTACTTC. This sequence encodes CASSVGDTTKEAQYF.

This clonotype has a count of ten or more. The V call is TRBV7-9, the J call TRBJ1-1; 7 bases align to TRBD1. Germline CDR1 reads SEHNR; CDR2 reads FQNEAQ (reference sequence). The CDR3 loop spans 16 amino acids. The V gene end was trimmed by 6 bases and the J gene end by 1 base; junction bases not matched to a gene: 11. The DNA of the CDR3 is TGTGCCAGCAGGCGTAACCCGGGACAGACGAACACTGAAGCTTTCTTT. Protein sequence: CASRRNPGQTNTEAFF.

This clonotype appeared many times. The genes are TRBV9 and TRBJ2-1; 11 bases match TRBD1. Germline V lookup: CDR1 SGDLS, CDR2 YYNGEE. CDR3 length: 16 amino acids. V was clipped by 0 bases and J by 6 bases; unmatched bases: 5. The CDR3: CASSVEWTGGLNEQFF. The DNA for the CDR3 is TGTGCCAGCAGCGTAGAGTGGACAGGGGGCCTCAATGAGCAGTTCTTC.

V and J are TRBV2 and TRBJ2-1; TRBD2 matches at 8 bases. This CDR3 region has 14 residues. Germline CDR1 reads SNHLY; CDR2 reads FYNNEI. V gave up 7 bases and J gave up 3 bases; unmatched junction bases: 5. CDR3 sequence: CASTLSGGYNEQFF. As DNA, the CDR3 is TGTGCCAGCACCCTGAGCGGGGGCTACAATGAGCAGTTCTTC.

The CDR3 loop is CASSSNPRTGRYEQYF. The CDR3 region has the DNA TGTGCCAGCAGCTCCAACCCACGGACAGGGCGATACGAGCAGTACTTC. The genes are TRBV7-9 and TRBJ2-7, with 8 positions matching TRBD1. Germline V lookup: CDR1 SEHNR, CDR2 FQNEAQ (reference sequence). The trim removed 4 bases at V and 4 bases at J, leaving 12 bases unmatched. This CDR3 region has 16 residues. The full variable domain, rest sourced from reference TRBV7-9 and TRBJ2-7, is DTGVSQNPRHKITKRGQNVTFRCDPISEHNRLYWYRQTLGQGPEFLTYFQNEAQLEKSRLLSDRFSAERPKGSFSTLEIQRTEQGDSAMYLCASSSNPRTGRYEQYFGPGTRLTVT.

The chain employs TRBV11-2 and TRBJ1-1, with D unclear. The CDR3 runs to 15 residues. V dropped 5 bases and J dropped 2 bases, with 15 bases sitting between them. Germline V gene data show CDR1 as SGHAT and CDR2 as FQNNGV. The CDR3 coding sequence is TGTGCCAGCAGCCTGACGGGGAACCCAAACACTGAAGCTTTCTTT. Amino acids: CASSLTGNPNTEAFF.

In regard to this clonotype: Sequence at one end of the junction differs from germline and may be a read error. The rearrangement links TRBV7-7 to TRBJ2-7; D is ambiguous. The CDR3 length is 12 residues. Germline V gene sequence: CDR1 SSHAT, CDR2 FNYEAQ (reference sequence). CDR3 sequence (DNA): TGTGCTAGCAGCCCTTGGAAGTACGAGCAGTACTTC. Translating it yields CASSPWKYEQYF. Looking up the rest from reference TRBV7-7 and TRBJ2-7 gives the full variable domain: GAGVSQSPRYKVTKRGQDVTLRCDPISSHATLYWYQQALGQGPEFLTYFNYEAQPDKSGLPSDRFSAERPEGSISTLTIQRTEQRDSAMYRCASSPWKYEQYFGPGTRLTVT.

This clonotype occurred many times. The CDR3 protein is CASTTHRAVGTEAFF. CDR3 sequence (DNA): TGTGCCAGCACAACCCACAGGGCTGTGGGCACTGAAGCTTTCTTT. V usage is TRBV12-3 or TRBV12-4 and J usage is TRBJ1-1, with a tentative D call TRBD1 (6 bases). This CDR3 is built from 15 residues. Between the trimmed V and J ends, which lost 7 bases and 4 bases, there was a span of 19 bases.

The CDR3 DNA sequence: TGCAGTGCTAGAGCTCGACAGGTAAGAATCCCCTACGAGCAGTACTTC. Translated: CSARARQVRIPYEQYF. The V gene is TRBV20-1, the J gene TRBJ2-7; a weak D match, TRBD1 (6 bases). Germline CDR1 DFQATT, CDR2 SNEGSKA (reference sequence). CDR3 length: 16 residues. The V end was cut by 1 base, the J end by 2 bases, with 18 bases between.

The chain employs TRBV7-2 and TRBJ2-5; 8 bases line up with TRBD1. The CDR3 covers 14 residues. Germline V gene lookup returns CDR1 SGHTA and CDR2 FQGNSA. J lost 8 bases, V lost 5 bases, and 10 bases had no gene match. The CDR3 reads CASSKGQGRGTQYF. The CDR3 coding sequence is TGTGCCAGCAGCAAAGGACAGGGCCGGGGTACCCAGTACTTC.

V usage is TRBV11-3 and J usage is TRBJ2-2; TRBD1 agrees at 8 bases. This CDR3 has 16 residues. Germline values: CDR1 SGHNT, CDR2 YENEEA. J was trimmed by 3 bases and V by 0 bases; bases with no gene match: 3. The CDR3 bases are TGTGCCAGCAGCTTAGATGGACAGGGAGACACCGGGGAGCTGTTTTTT. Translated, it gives CASSLDGQGDTGELFF.

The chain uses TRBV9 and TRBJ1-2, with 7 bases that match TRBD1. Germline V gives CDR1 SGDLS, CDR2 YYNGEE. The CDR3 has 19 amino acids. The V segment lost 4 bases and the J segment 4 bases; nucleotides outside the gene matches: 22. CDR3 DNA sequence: TGTGCCAGCAGCCAAGCGGACAGGACTCTCCTCACTTGGGGCTATGGCTACACCTTC. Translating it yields CASSQADRTLLTWGYGYTF.

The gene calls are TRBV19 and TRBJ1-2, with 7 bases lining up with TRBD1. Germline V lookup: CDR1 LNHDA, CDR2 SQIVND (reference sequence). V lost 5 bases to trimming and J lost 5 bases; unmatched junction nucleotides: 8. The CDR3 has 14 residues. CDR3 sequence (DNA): TGTGCCAGTAGTCAACGGACAGGTGCTTATGGCTACACCTTC. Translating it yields CASSQRTGAYGYTF.

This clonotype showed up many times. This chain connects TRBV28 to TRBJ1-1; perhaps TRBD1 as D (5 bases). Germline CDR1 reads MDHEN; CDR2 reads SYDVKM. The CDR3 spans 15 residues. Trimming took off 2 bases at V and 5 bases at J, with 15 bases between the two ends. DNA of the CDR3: TGTGCCAGCAGTTTACCGGGACGCGGGGGAACTGAAGCTTTCTTT. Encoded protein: CASSLPGRGGTEAFF.

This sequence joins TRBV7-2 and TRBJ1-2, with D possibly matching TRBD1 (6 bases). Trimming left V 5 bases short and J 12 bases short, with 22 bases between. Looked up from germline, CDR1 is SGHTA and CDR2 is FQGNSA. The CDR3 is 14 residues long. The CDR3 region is CASSLQGSGVGHTF. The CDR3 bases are TGTGCCAGCAGCCTTCAGGGTTCAGGGGTAGGCCACACCTTC. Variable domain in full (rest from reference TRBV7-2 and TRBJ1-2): GAGVSQSPSNKVTEKGKDVELRCDPISGHTALYWYRQSLGQGLEFLIYFQGNSAPDKSGLPSDRFSAERTGGSVSTLTIQRTQQEDSAVYLCASSLQGSGVGHTFGSGTRLTVV.

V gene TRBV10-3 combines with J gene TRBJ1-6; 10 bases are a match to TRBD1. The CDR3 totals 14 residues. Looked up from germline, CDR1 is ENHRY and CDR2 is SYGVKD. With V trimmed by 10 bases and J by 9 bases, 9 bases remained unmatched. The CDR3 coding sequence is TGTGCCAACTCCGGGACAGGGGTAGGTTCACCCCTCCACTTT. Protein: CANSGTGVGSPLHF.

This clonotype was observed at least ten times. CDR3 bases: TGTGCCAGCAGCTTAGATAGGGCTTACGAGCAGTACTTC. As protein: CASSLDRAYEQYF. The chain has TRBV7-8 and TRBJ2-7, with D unresolved. The CDR3 is 13 residues long. Trimming took off 1 base at V and 4 bases at J, with 8 bases between the two ends. From germline, CDR1 is SGHVS and CDR2 FQNEAQ.

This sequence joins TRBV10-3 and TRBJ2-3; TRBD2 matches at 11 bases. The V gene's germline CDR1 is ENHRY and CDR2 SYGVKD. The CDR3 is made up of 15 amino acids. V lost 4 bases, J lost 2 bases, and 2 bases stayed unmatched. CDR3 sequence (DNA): TGTGCCATCAGTGCGACTAGCGGGACCACAGATACGCAGTATTTT. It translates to CAISATSGTTDTQYF.

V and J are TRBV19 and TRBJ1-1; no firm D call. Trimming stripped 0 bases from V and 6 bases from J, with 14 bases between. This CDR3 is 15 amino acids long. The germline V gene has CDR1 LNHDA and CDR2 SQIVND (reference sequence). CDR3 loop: CASSIENGPNAEAFF. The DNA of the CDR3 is TGTGCCAGTAGTATAGAAAACGGACCTAACGCTGAAGCTTTCTTT.

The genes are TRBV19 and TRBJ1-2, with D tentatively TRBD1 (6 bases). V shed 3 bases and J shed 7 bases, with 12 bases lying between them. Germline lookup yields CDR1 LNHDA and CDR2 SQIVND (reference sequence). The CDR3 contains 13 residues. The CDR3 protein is CASSISTGRGYTF. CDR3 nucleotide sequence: TGTGCCAGTAGTATTTCAACAGGGCGTGGCTACACCTTC.